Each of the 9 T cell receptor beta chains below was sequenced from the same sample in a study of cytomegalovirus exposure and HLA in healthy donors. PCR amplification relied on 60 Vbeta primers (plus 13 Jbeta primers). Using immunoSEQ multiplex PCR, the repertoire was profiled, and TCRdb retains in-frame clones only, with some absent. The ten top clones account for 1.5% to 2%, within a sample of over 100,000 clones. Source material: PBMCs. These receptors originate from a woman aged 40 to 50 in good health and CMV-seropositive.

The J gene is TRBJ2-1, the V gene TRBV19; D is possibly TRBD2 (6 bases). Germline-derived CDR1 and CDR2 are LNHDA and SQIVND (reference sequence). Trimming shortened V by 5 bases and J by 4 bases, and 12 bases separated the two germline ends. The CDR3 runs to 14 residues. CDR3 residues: CASSLKAGYNEQFF. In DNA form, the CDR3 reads TGTGCCAGTAGTTTAAAGGCGGGATACAATGAGCAGTTCTTC.

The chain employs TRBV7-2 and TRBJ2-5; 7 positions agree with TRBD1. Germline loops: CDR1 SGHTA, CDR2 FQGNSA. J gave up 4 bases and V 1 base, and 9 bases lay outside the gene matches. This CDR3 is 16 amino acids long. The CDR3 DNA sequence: TGTGCCAGCAGCTTAGTGAAAGGGGGCGTATCAGAGACCCAGTACTTC. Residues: CASSLVKGGVSETQYF.

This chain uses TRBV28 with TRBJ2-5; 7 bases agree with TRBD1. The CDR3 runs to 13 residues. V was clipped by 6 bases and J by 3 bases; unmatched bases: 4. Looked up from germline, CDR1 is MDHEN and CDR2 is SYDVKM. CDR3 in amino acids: CASRQQGKETQYF. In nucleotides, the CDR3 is TGTGCCAGCAGACAACAGGGGAAAGAGACCCAGTACTTC.

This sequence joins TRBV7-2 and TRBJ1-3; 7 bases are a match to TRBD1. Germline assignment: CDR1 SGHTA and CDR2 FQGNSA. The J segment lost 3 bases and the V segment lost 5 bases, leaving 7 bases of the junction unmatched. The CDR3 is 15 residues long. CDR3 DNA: TGTGCCAGCAGCCCTACCGACAGGGTTGGAAACACCATATATTTT. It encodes CASSPTDRVGNTIYF. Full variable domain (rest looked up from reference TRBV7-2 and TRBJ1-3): GAGVSQSPSNKVTEKGKDVELRCDPISGHTALYWYRQSLGQGLEFLIYFQGNSAPDKSGLPSDRFSAERTGGSVSTLTIQRTQQEDSAVYLCASSPTDRVGNTIYFGEGSWLTVV.

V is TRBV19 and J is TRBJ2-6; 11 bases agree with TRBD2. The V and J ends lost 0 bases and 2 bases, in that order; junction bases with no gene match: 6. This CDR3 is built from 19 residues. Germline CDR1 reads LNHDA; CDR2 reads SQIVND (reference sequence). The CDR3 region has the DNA TGTGCCAGTAGTATAGATACTAGCGGGAGCCTTCCTGGGGCCAACGTCCTGACTTTC. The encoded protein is CASSIDTSGSLPGANVLTF.

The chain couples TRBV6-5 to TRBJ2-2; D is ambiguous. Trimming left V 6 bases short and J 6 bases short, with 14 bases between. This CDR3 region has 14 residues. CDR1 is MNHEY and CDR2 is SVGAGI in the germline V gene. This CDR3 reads CASRPPGTPGELFF. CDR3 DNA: TGTGCCAGCAGACCCCCAGGAACCCCCGGGGAGCTGTTTTTT.

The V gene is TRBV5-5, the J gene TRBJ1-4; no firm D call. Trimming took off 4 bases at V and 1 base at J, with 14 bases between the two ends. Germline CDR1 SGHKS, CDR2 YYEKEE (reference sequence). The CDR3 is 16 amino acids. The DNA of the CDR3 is TGTGCCAGCAGCACCCGGGTCGGGGAAACTAATGAAAAACTGTTTTTT. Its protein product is CASSTRVGETNEKLFF.

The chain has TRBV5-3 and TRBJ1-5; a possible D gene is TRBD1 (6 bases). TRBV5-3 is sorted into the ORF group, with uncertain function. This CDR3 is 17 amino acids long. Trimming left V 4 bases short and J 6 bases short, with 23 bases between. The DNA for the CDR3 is TGTGCCAGAAGCATCCGGGACACTGTCCCAGGAACTCAGCCCCAGCATTTT. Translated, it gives CARSIRDTVPGTQPQHF.

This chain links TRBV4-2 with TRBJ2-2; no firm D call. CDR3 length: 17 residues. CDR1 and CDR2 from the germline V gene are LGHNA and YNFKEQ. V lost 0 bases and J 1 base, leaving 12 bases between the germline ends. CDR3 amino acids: CASSQENFLLNTGELFF. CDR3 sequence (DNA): TGTGCCAGCAGCCAAGAGAATTTTTTACTGAACACCGGGGAGCTGTTTTTT.